These 20 T cell receptor beta chains share one sample of origin, sequenced in a study of blood T cell repertoires in COVID-19. Some clones are missing from TCRdb's copy, which holds only in-frame ones; the method was immunoSEQ multiplex PCR. The sample includes about 80,000 clones, approximately 79% of them seen just once. Sequencing used peripheral blood. The source of these receptors is a man between 65 and 85 years old with active or convalescent COVID-19.

J is TRBJ1-2 and V is TRBV6-1; 10 nucleotides match TRBD1. Per the germline V gene, CDR1 is MNHNS and CDR2 is SASEGT. The CDR3 is 16 amino acids. With V trimmed by 0 bases and J by 4 bases, 5 bases remained unmatched. The CDR3 loop reads CASSEARGDRGYGYTF. The CDR3 DNA reads TGTGCCAGCAGTGAAGCGCGGGGGGACAGGGGCTATGGCTACACCTTC.

The V gene is TRBV4-1, the J gene TRBJ1-3; 10 bases fit TRBD1. The length of the CDR3 is 16 residues. V lost 5 bases and J lost 1; bases outside the gene matches: 5. Per germline, CDR1 MGHRA and CDR2 YSYEKL. CDR3: CASSTDRGLSGNTIYF. CDR3 in DNA: TGCGCCAGCAGCACTGACAGGGGGCTGTCTGGAAACACCATATATTTT.

This rearrangement joins TRBV6-1 to TRBJ1-2, with a possible D match to TRBD1 (6 bases). V shed 3 bases and J shed 0 bases, with 11 bases lying between them. The germline V gene has CDR1 MNHNS and CDR2 SASEGT. This CDR3 spans 15 amino acids. This CDR3 reads CASSDTNRANYGYTF. The CDR3 region has the DNA TGTGCCAGCAGTGATACGAACAGGGCTAACTATGGCTACACCTTC.

This chain links TRBV5-8 with TRBJ2-7; 10 bases fit TRBD1. Germline values: CDR1 SGHTS, CDR2 YDEGEE. The J segment lost 2 bases and the V segment lost 6 bases, leaving 5 bases of the junction unmatched. The CDR3 contains 14 residues. This CDR3 reads CASNTGQGTYEQYF. The CDR3 nucleotides are TGTGCCAGCAATACGGGACAGGGGACCTACGAGCAGTACTTC.

This clone was detected only once. The chain uses TRBV5-1 and TRBJ1-1, with D possibly being TRBD1 (5 bases). Trimming removed 3 bases from V and 3 bases from J, with 12 bases in between. This CDR3 is 14 amino acids long. The germline V gene encodes CDR1 SGHRS and CDR2 YFSETQ. CDR3 sequence: CASSSQGGDTEAFF. CDR3 nucleotides: TGCGCCAGCAGCTCTCAGGGAGGGGACACTGAAGCTTTCTTT. The whole variable domain, filled in from reference TRBV5-1 and TRBJ1-1, reads KAGVTQTPRYLIKTRGQQVTLSCSPISGHRSVSWYQQTPGQGLQFLFEYFSETQRNKGNFPGRFSGRQFSNSRSEMNVSTLELGDSALYLCASSSQGGDTEAFFGQGTRLTVV.

The V gene is TRBV5-1, the J gene TRBJ2-7; no clear D. This CDR3 spans 14 amino acids. From germline, CDR1 is SGHRS and CDR2 YFSETQ. The V end lost 4 bases, the J end lost 1 base, and 12 bases lay between the germline ends. This chain's CDR3 is CASSEAGSSYEQYF. The CDR3 DNA sequence: TGCGCCAGCAGCGAAGCAGGATCATCCTACGAGCAGTACTTC.

This chain joins TRBV5-1 and TRBJ2-5; 8 bases align to TRBD2. CDR3 length equals 15 residues. V lost 4 bases, J lost 5 bases, and 10 bases stayed unmatched. Germline-derived CDR1 and CDR2 are SGHRS and YFSETQ. Here the CDR3 reads CASSELADRPETQYF. The CDR3 DNA is TGCGCCAGCAGCGAACTAGCGGATCGGCCGGAGACCCAGTACTTC.

V and J are TRBV12-5 and TRBJ2-2, with TRBD2 identical over 11 bases. This CDR3 has 16 residues. J gave up 3 bases and V 5 bases, and 5 bases lay outside the gene matches. Per germline, CDR1 LGHNT and CDR2 FRNRAP. The CDR3 reads CASGAGTSGYTGELFF. Here the CDR3 DNA reads TGTGCTAGTGGTGCCGGGACTAGCGGATACACCGGGGAGCTGTTTTTT. Variable domain in full (rest from reference TRBV12-5 and TRBJ2-2): DARVTQTPRHKVTEMGQEVTMRCQPILGHNTVFWYRQTMMQGLELLAYFRNRAPLDDSGMPKDRFSAEMPDATLATLKIQPSEPRDSAVYFCASGAGTSGYTGELFFGEGSRLTVL.

CDR3 DNA: TGTGCCAGCAGCTTAGTGTCCTACTCCTATAATTCACCCCTCCACTTT. It encodes CASSLVSYSYNSPLHF. This sequence joins TRBV11-3 and TRBJ1-6; D gene unclear. The germline CDR1 and CDR2 sequences are SGHNT and YENEEA. CDR3 length equals 16 residues. V was pared by 1 base and J by 0 bases, with 7 bases between.

By frequency in the sample, this clone is medium-sized. The chain uses TRBV19 and TRBJ2-3; D is undetermined. Trimming left V 7 bases short and J 9 bases short, with 8 bases between. The CDR3 is 10 residues long. Germline V gene sequence: CDR1 LNHDA, CDR2 SQIVND (reference sequence). For the CDR3, the DNA is TGTGCCAGTAAGAAGGAGACGCAGTATTTT. It specifies CASKKETQYF.

The rearrangement links TRBV6-6 to TRBJ1-5; possible D gene TRBD1, 5 bases. Germline V gives CDR1 MNHNY, CDR2 SVGAGI (reference sequence). The CDR3 runs 16 residues. The germline V and J ends were trimmed by 6 bases and 6 bases, with 21 bases remaining between them. The CDR3 reads CASSGTGVSGGQPQHF. The DNA for the CDR3 is TGTGCCAGCAGCGGTACGGGGGTCTCAGGCGGTCAGCCCCAGCATTTT.

This clone was counted only a few times. This chain uses TRBV27 with TRBJ2-6, with D perhaps TRBD1 (5 bases). CDR1 and CDR2 from the germline V gene are MNHEY and SMNVEV (reference sequence). V was shortened by 6 bases and J by 2 bases, with 11 bases between the two germline ends. The CDR3 length is 15 residues. In DNA form, the CDR3 reads TGTGCCAGCAGCCCCTTAGGGGCTGGGGCCAACGTCCTGACTTTC. Its protein product is CASSPLGAGANVLTF. The full variable domain, completed using reference TRBV27 and TRBJ2-6, is EAQVTQNPRYLITVTGKKLTVTCSQNMNHEYMSWYRQDPGLGLRQIYYSMNVEVTDKGDVPEGYKVSRKEKRNFPLILESPSPNQTSLYFCASSPLGAGANVLTFGAGSRLTVL.

V usage is TRBV5-1 and J usage is TRBJ1-5; no clear D gene. V was trimmed by 4 bases and J by 1 base, leaving 12 bases between them. The CDR3 runs to 15 residues. The germline CDR1 and CDR2 sequences are SGHRS and YFSETQ. The CDR3 DNA follows: TGCGCCAGCAGCCCTATGGGAGGGAGCAATCAGCCCCAGCATTTT. This translates into CASSPMGGSNQPQHF. Filled out from reference TRBV5-1 and TRBJ1-5, the complete variable domain reads KAGVTQTPRYLIKTRGQQVTLSCSPISGHRSVSWYQQTPGQGLQFLFEYFSETQRNKGNFPGRFSGRQFSNSRSEMNVSTLELGDSALYLCASSPMGGSNQPQHFGDGTRLSIL.

This clone has only a few counts. This chain joins TRBV2 and TRBJ2-5; D is unresolved. V was pared by 4 bases and J by 7 bases, with 13 bases between. In germline, CDR1 is SNHLY, CDR2 FYNNEI. This CDR3 has 13 residues. CDR3 sequence (DNA): TGTGCCAGCAGTGCTTTTCCCGTCGGGACCCAGTACTTC. Translated, it gives CASSAFPVGTQYF.

The rearrangement uses TRBV12-3 or TRBV12-4 and TRBJ2-7, with 8 bases matching TRBD1. The V gene end was trimmed by 6 bases and the J gene end by 3 bases; junction bases not matched to a gene: 4. The CDR3 contains 13 residues. The CDR3 loop reads CASRRQGSYEQYF. In nucleotides, the CDR3 is TGTGCCAGCAGACGACAGGGGAGCTACGAGCAGTACTTC.

The chain has TRBV6-6 and TRBJ1-3; TRBD1 matches at 7 bases. The CDR3 sequence is 15 residues long. V shed 6 bases, J shed 3 bases, and the junction held 8 bases outside the gene matches. From germline, CDR1 is MNHNY and CDR2 SVGAGI (reference sequence). The CDR3 nucleotides read TGTGCCAGCAGCACTGACAGGGACTTTGGAAACACCATATATTTT. It translates to CASSTDRDFGNTIYF.

This chain uses TRBV2 with TRBJ2-7; a weak D match, TRBD1 (6 bases). V was cut by 3 bases and J by 2 bases, with 11 bases left in between. Germline V gene sequence: CDR1 SNHLY, CDR2 FYNNEI. This CDR3 contains 14 residues. The CDR3 DNA reads as TGTGCCAGCAGTGACCACAGGGAACCCTACGAGCAGTACTTC. It specifies CASSDHREPYEQYF.

V gene TRBV25-1 combines with J gene TRBJ2-6, with a tentative D call TRBD1 (6 bases). Looked up from germline, CDR1 is MGHDK and CDR2 is SYGVNS. V dropped 9 bases and J dropped 0 bases, with 18 bases sitting between them. The CDR3 covers 17 residues. CDR3 loop: CARVHDRPSSGANVLTF. In DNA form, the CDR3 reads TGTGCCAGAGTCCACGACAGGCCCAGCTCTGGGGCCAACGTCCTGACTTTC.

This rearrangement joins TRBV12-3 or TRBV12-4 to TRBJ2-3; 7 nucleotides match TRBD1. CDR3 size: 13 residues. The chain's CDR3 is CASVLGGADTQYF. In nucleotides, the CDR3 is TGTGCTTCTGTTCTAGGGGGCGCAGATACGCAGTATTTT.

The chain is built from TRBV27 and TRBJ1-6, with 9 bases that match TRBD1. Per the germline V gene, CDR1 is MNHEY and CDR2 is SMNVEV (reference sequence). V trimming: 6 bases; J trimming: 7 bases; junction bases outside the gene matches: 7. The CDR3 has 15 amino acids. The CDR3 nucleotides are TGTGCCAGCAGATATGAAGGGACAGGGAATTCACCCCTCCACTTT. As protein: CASRYEGTGNSPLHF.